This T cell receptor (beta chain) is from a study of control samples from healthy donors and cancer patients (dated by TCRdb to the early 2020s). About this clone itself: Its antigen remains unidentified. Base quality data are lacking; no much larger clone is found one base away.

Library generation was performed with the immunoSEQ multiplex PCR assay. Entries here come from immuneACCESS through TCRdb and include only in-frame sequences with V and J called. Some clones fail to appear in such tables; in the studies checked, an unresolved V gene covers under half of the shortfall, and the cause of the remainder is unknown. The sample table contains roughly 130,000 clones; only one count was recorded for around 96% of them. The top ten clonotypes cover approximately 4% of the sample. The trim is 5 bases for V and 4 bases for J, with a gap of 14 bases between the germline ends. CDR1 and CDR2, looked up from the germline V gene, are MDHEN and SYDVKM. The CDR3, cysteine through phenylalanine, is 14 amino acids long. The DNA shown is the 42-base CDR3, in frame from base 1.

The source is a man aged 25-40 years in good health. Sequences were obtained from blood. The chain is encoded by TRBV28 joined to TRBJ1-2, with TRBD1 perhaps the D gene, on 5 matching bases. The CDR3 reads as follows: CASSGTSWTYGYTF. The sequenced DNA: TGTGCCAGCAGTGGGACGTCTTGGACCTATGGCTACACCTTC.